The following is a T cell receptor beta chain sequence with its context. These data originate in a study of shared clonotypes between healthy human individuals. Each subset's genomic DNA was split evenly across several immunoSEQ plates. Profiled with immunoSEQ multiplex PCR; TCRdb holds only in-frame clones, not every one. Found here are about 2 million clones, about 95% of them singletons; the top ten hold around 1.1%. Naive CD8 cells lacked CD45RO, underwent positive selection for CCR7 and left out terminally differentiated effector memory CD45RA+ cells. CDR1 is SGHRS, CDR2 YFSETQ, per germline. The J segment lost 6 bases and the V segment lost 4 bases, leaving 12 bases of the junction unmatched. This CDR3 spans 15 amino acids.

The TCR comes from a young man in good health. The sequenced sample was naive CD8+ T cells sorted from blood. The chain combines TRBV5-1 with TRBJ1-2; 7 nucleotides align to TRBD1. The CDR3 nucleotides are TGCGCCAGCAGCCTGATGACAGGGCCGACCCATGGCTACACCTTC. Encoded protein: CASSLMTGPTHGYTF. The full variable domain, its missing parts supplied by reference TRBV5-1 and TRBJ1-2, is KAGVTQTPRYLIKTRGQQVTLSCSPISGHRSVSWYQQTPGQGLQFLFEYFSETQRNKGNFPGRFSGRQFSNSRSEMNVSTLELGDSALYLCASSLMTGPTHGYTFGSGTRLTVV.